The clone carrying this T cell receptor (beta chain) was seen only once. Study processing details: Estimation of nucleated cell counts was performed using reference gene primer amplification. The repertoire was sequenced with immunoSEQ multiplex PCR; TCRdb's copy has only in-frame clones and lacks some. The D gene and trimming were derived from the DNA, and the V and J assignments and clone size from that table. The sample has around 180,000 clones, under 90% seen once. The CDR3 sequence is 16 residues long. The V and J ends lost 4 bases and 1 base, in that order; junction bases with no gene match: 10. Germline values: CDR1 MGHRA, CDR2 YSYEKL. This sample is part of a study of blood T cell repertoires in COVID-19. Across the whole study: The samples span acute and convalescent COVID-19 from the United States, Italy and Spain. T cells, B-cell-depleted T cells, or PBMCs supplied cDNA or gDNA.

Material: peripheral blood. V and J are TRBV4-1 and TRBJ2-7; 7 nucleotides agree with TRBD1. The receptor was isolated from a human donor in a cohort sampled during active COVID-19. The CDR3 here is CASSPRDTGASYEQYF. CDR3 nucleotide sequence: TGCGCCAGCAGCCCCCGAGATACAGGGGCTTCCTACGAGCAGTACTTC.